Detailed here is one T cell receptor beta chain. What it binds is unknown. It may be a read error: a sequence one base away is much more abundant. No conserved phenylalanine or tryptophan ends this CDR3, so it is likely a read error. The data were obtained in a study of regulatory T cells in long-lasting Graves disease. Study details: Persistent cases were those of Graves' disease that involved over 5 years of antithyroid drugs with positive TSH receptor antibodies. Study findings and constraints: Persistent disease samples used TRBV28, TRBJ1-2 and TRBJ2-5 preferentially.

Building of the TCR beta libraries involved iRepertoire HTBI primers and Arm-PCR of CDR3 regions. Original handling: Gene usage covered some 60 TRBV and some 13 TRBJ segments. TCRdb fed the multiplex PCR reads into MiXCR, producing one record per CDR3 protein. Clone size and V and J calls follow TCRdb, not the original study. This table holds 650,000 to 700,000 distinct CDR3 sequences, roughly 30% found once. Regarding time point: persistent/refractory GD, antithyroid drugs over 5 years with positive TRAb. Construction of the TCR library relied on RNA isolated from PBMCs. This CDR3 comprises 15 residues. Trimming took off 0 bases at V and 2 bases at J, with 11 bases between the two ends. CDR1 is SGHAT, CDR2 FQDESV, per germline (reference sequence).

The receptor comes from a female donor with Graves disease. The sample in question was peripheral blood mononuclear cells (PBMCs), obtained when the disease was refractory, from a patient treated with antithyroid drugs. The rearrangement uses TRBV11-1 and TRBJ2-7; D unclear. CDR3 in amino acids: CASSLAGSGTYEQYL. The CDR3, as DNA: TGTGCCAGCAGCTTAGCGGGGTCAGGTACCTACGAGCAGTACCTC.